This TCR beta chain is from a study of shared clonotypes between healthy human individuals. The naive CD8 fraction comprised CD45RO-negative cells positively selected for CCR7 and excluded terminally differentiated effector memory CD45RA+ cells. Deep-level assay runs were performed. Here immunoSEQ multiplex PCR was the method, and the copy in TCRdb shows in-frame clones only, minus some. There are around 1.9 million clones in the sample; about 93% occur only once, and under 2% lies in the top ten. The CDR3 sequence is 12 residues long. V lost 2 bases and J lost 8, with 10 bases in between. Germline loops: CDR1 GTSNPN, CDR2 SVGIG (reference sequence).

This TCR came from a man aged 18 to 35 in good health. Some clones in this sample may be carry-over from other donors' samples. The V gene is TRBV30, the J gene TRBJ2-1; possibly TRBD2 for D (5 bases). Specimen: naive CD8+ T cells from PBMCs. CDR3 protein: CAWSSLAHEQFF. CDR3 sequence (DNA): TGTGCCTGGAGTAGCCTAGCCCATGAGCAGTTCTTC.